This T cell receptor (beta chain) comes out of a study of T cell responses to AZD1222 COVID-19 vaccine. Across the whole study: Doses given second, at about 4 or about 12 weeks, were pooled. Overall study results and limits: Following two doses of AZD1222, Spike-specific TCR breadth and depth rose. Vaccine-related CD4 TCRs covered spike, predominating at 160-218 and 743-854.

In regard to this clone: Its antigen is undetermined.

Produced via immunoSEQ multiplex PCR; TCRdb's table is partial and in-frame only. The sample holds 75,000 to 95,000 clones, 70% to 90% seen once. This CDR3 is 15 amino acids long. V dropped 1 base and J dropped 5; count of bases not matched to a gene: 7. Germline V gene sequence: CDR1 SGHDT, CDR2 YYEEEE. This receptor was identified in an adult in good health. Sequenced material: peripheral blood, taken on day 0 of AZD1222 vaccination. The V and J genes are TRBV5-6 and TRBJ2-5; TRBD2 aligns across 8 bases. CDR3 residues: CASSLRLSGSETQYF. The CDR3 region has the DNA TGTGCCAGCAGCTTGCGTCTCAGCGGGAGTGAGACCCAGTACTTC.